This T cell receptor (beta chain) was recorded in a study of T cells after yellow fever vaccination. Germline CDR1 is LNHDA and CDR2 is SQIVND (reference sequence). V was pared by 7 bases and J by 6 bases, with 4 bases of the junction left unmatched. The CDR3 runs 12 residues. TCRdb re-analysed the 5' RACE reads in MiXCR, keeping a single row per CDR3 protein. The profile covers about 360,000 distinct CDR3 sequences, with about 6.2% appearing a single time and 15% taken by the ten largest. The clonotype originates from a man between 25 and 39 years old who received the YFV17D yellow fever vaccine. The sample here was PBMCs, taken 5 days after the yellow fever booster vaccination. V usage is TRBV19 and J usage is TRBJ1-1; 8 positions agree with TRBD1. The CDR3 DNA reads as TGTGCCAGTACCATGACAGGGGCTGAAGCTTTCTTT. Translating it yields CASTMTGAEAFF.